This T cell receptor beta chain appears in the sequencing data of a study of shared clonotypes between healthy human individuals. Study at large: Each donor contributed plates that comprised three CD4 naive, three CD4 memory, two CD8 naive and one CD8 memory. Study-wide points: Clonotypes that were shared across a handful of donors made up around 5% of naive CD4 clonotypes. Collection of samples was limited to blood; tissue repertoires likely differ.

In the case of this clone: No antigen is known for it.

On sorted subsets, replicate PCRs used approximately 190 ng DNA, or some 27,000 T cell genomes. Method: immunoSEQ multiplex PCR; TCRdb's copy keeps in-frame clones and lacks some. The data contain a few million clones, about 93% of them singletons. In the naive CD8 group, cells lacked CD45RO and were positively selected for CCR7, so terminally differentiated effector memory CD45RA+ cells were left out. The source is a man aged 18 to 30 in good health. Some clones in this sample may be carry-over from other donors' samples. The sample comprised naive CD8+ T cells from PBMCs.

The DNA for the CDR3 is TGTGCCAGCAGCTCCCCGGGAAGGGTGGAGGAGCAGTACTTC. Encoded protein: CASSSPGRVEEQYF. The chain couples TRBV7-9 to TRBJ2-7; maybe TRBD2 (5 bases). V dropped 4 bases and J dropped 7 bases, with 17 bases sitting between them. The V gene's germline CDR1 is SEHNR and CDR2 FQNEAQ (reference sequence). The CDR3 has 14 amino acids. The complete variable domain, with remaining parts taken from reference TRBV7-9 and TRBJ2-7, reads DTGVSQNPRHKITKRGQNVTFRCDPISEHNRLYWYRQTLGQGPEFLTYFQNEAQLEKSRLLSDRFSAERPKGSFSTLEIQRTEQGDSAMYLCASSSPGRVEEQYFGPGTRLTVT.